The 30 T cell receptor beta chains given below trace back to one sample, sequenced in a study of HIV-infected patients and healthy controls. TCRdb re-analysed the 5' RACE reads in MiXCR, keeping a single row per CDR3 protein. The table has tens of thousands of distinct CDR3 sequences, about 15% seen once. The sample comprised CD4+ T cells from blood. The source is a human donor in good health.

This clonotype was seen a few times. The chain combines TRBV28 with TRBJ1-2, with 8 bases fitting TRBD1. The CDR3 has 15 amino acids. V lost 1 base, J lost 6 bases, and 7 bases stayed unmatched. CDR1 is MDHEN, CDR2 SYDVKM, per germline. The CDR3 is CASSLSGTGVDGYTF. The CDR3 DNA sequence: TGTGCCAGCAGTTTATCGGGGACAGGAGTGGATGGCTACACCTTC.

This clonotype was counted at least ten times. V and J are TRBV14 and TRBJ2-5; D unresolved. Germline V CDR1 and CDR2: SGHDN, FVKESK. V was clipped by 2 bases and J by 1 base, with 8 bases between them. The CDR3 extends over 14 amino acids. The CDR3 DNA follows: TGTGCCAGCAGCCAACGGCTAGGCCAAGAGACCCAGTACTTC. This gives the protein CASSQRLGQETQYF.

The sample holds many counts of this clonotype. At one boundary the junction diverges from the germline segment, which might be a read error. V and J are TRBV6-7 and TRBJ1-4; possible D gene TRBD1, 5 bases. TRBV6-7 falls under the ORF class, with uncertain function. The CDR3 totals 13 residues. The DNA of the CDR3 is TGTGCCAGCAGCCCGGGGGAGCCACGGGAGGGAAATTTT. Protein: CASSPGEPREGNF.

This clonotype was detected only a few times. DNA for the CDR3: TGTGCCAGCAGCCAAGCTGAATGGAGGTCACCCCTCCACTTT. This translates into CASSQAEWRSPLHF. This rearrangement joins TRBV3-1 to TRBJ1-6, with D unclear. CDR3 length equals 14 residues. From germline, CDR1 is LGHDT and CDR2 YNNKEL (reference sequence). Trimming shortened V by 1 base and J by 10 bases, and 11 bases separated the two germline ends.

The CDR3 sequence: CAWSVMGQGTQPQHF. For the CDR3, the DNA is TGTGCCTGGAGTGTAATGGGACAGGGGACACAGCCCCAGCATTTT. J is TRBJ1-5 and V is TRBV30, with 10 bases lining up with TRBD1. Germline V CDR1 and CDR2: GTSNPN, SVGIG (reference sequence). The CDR3 loop spans 15 amino acids. Trimming removed 0 bases from V and 7 bases from J; junction bases left unmatched: 6.

The table lists this clonotype with many counts. This chain links TRBV28 with TRBJ1-3, with D possibly TRBD1 on 5 matching bases. CDR1 and CDR2 (germline): MDHEN, SYDVKM. The ends were cut back, 4 bases at V and 4 bases at J, with 11 bases in the middle. This CDR3 has 14 amino acids. CDR3 sequence (DNA): TGTGCCAGCAGTTCCCGACAGCTAGGAAACACCATATATTTT. Translating it yields CASSSRQLGNTIYF. Combining the CDR3 with reference TRBV28 and TRBJ1-3 gives the whole variable domain DVKVTQSSRYLVKRTGEKVFLECVQDMDHENMFWYRQDPGLGLRLIYFSYDVKMKEKGDIPEGYSVSREKKERFSLILESASTNQTSMYLCASSSRQLGNTIYFGEGSWLTVV.

The V call is TRBV7-8, the J call TRBJ2-7; D is uncertain. Per germline, CDR1 SGHVS and CDR2 FQNEAQ. The CDR3 is 12 residues long. Between the trimmed V and J ends, which lost 2 bases and 3 bases, there was a span of 5 bases. In DNA, the CDR3 is TGTGCCAGCAGCTTACTCCGCTACGAGCAGTACTTC. Its protein product is CASSLLRYEQYF.

The J gene is TRBJ1-6, the V gene TRBV12-3 or TRBV12-4, with a possible D match to TRBD1 (5 bases). The length of the CDR3 is 14 residues. V was clipped by 2 bases and J by 6 bases, with 8 bases between them. The CDR3 DNA reads as TGTGCCAGCAGTTTACGGGACGGTAATTCACCCCTCCACTTT. Translating it yields CASSLRDGNSPLHF.

This clonotype was seen a few times. The rearrangement joins TRBV6-6 to TRBJ2-3; TRBD1 might be the D (5 bases). The CDR3 is 16 amino acids. Trimming left V 2 bases short and J 2 bases short, with 14 bases between. CDR1 MNHNY and CDR2 SVGAGI come from the germline V gene (reference sequence). CDR3 in DNA: TGTGCCAGCAGTTACCCGGTGGGGCAGGACACAGATACGCAGTATTTT. Protein: CASSYPVGQDTDTQYF.

This clonotype came up a few times. The rearrangement uses TRBV6-1 and TRBJ2-1; TRBD1 might be the D (6 bases). Germline lookup yields CDR1 MNHNS and CDR2 SASEGT. V lost 1 base and J 7 bases, leaving 11 bases between the germline ends. The CDR3 loop spans 14 amino acids. The CDR3 here is CASSEVGGRNEQFF. As DNA, the CDR3 is TGTGCCAGCAGTGAAGTTGGGGGCCGGAATGAGCAGTTCTTC.

Many counts were recorded for this clonotype. The chain recombines TRBV25-1 with TRBJ2-1; D is perhaps TRBD1 (5 bases). Per the germline V gene, CDR1 is MGHDK and CDR2 is SYGVNS. The germline V and J ends were trimmed by 5 bases and 4 bases, with 12 bases remaining between them. The CDR3 covers 14 residues. CDR3 loop: CASSSSGKYNEQFF. The CDR3 DNA reads TGTGCCAGCAGTTCCTCAGGGAAGTACAATGAGCAGTTCTTC.

This clonotype was detected only a few times. The chain couples TRBV7-2 to TRBJ1-3; D not resolved. The CDR3 contains 12 residues. V dropped 1 base and J dropped 9 bases, with 7 bases sitting between them. Germline values: CDR1 SGHTA, CDR2 FQGNSA. The CDR3 spells CASSLVGITIYF. CDR3 bases: TGTGCCAGCAGCTTAGTGGGGATCACCATATATTTT.

This clonotype was counted at least ten times. This chain uses TRBV7-9 with TRBJ2-3; 7 nucleotides align to TRBD2. The CDR3 spans 16 residues. Germline-derived CDR1 and CDR2 are SEHNR and FQNEAQ (reference sequence). V lost 3 bases, J lost 2 bases, and 8 bases stayed unmatched. The CDR3 coding sequence is TGTGCCAGCAGCTTTCGCCTAGCGGTCGACACAGATACGCAGTATTTT. Protein: CASSFRLAVDTDTQYF.

This clonotype was recorded a few times. The chain employs TRBV10-3 and TRBJ2-5; 9 bases line up with TRBD1. CDR3 length: 15 residues. Trimming removed 4 bases from V and 4 bases from J; junction bases left unmatched: 7. Looked up from germline, CDR1 is ENHRY and CDR2 is SYGVKD. The CDR3, as DNA: TGTGCCATCAGTGCCCAGACAGGGGGAGGAGAGACCCAGTACTTC. This encodes CAISAQTGGGETQYF.

The chain links TRBV11-2 to TRBJ2-5; no definite D call. This CDR3 is built from 14 residues. Trimming removed 0 bases from V and 6 bases from J, with 11 bases in between. Germline loops: CDR1 SGHAT, CDR2 FQNNGV. The CDR3 region has the DNA TGTGCCAGCAGCTTAGAAAGGTCAACAAAGACCCAGTACTTC. It encodes CASSLERSTKTQYF.

The sample holds a few counts of this clonotype. The chain is built from TRBV18 and TRBJ2-1; the D is unclear. The CDR3 is 14 amino acids. The V and J ends lost 3 bases and 7 bases respectively, with 13 bases between them. Germline V gene lookup returns CDR1 KGHSH and CDR2 LQKENI. The CDR3 region is CASSPLGTPNEQFF. CDR3 coding DNA: TGTGCCAGCTCACCCCTAGGAACGCCTAATGAGCAGTTCTTC.

Comment on this clonotype: One end of the junction varies from germline; a read error may be responsible. The gene calls are TRBV20-1 and TRBJ2-2; TRBD2 matches 7 bases. Per the germline V gene, CDR1 is DFQATT and CDR2 is SNEGSKA (reference sequence). This CDR3 comprises 18 residues. This CDR3 is CSTRDEYSGPRTSGELFF. CDR3 nucleotides: TGCAGTACTAGAGACGAATATAGCGGGCCCCGGACCAGCGGGGAGCTGTTTTTT.

V usage is TRBV7-2 and J usage is TRBJ1-2, with 7 positions matching TRBD1. Germline CDR1 and CDR2: SGHTA and FQGNSA. V lost 0 bases, J lost 6 bases, and 7 bases stayed unmatched. The CDR3 consists of 15 residues. CDR3 coding DNA: TGTGCCAGCAGCTTAGCCCAGGGGGTATTTGATGGCTACACCTTC. Protein: CASSLAQGVFDGYTF.

The chain combines TRBV6-2 or TRBV6-3 with TRBJ1-2, with D possibly matching TRBD1 (6 bases). The CDR3 is made up of 13 amino acids. Trimming shortened V by 5 bases and J by 1 base, and 8 bases separated the two germline ends. Germline lookup yields CDR1 MNHEY and CDR2 SVGEGT. CDR3 in DNA: TGTGCCAGCAGTCTACAGGGTAACTATGGCTACACCTTC. This codes for CASSLQGNYGYTF.

The chain recombines TRBV7-2 with TRBJ1-1; 7 bases agree with TRBD1. The V segment lost 7 bases and the J segment 0 bases; nucleotides outside the gene matches: 2. The germline V gene has CDR1 SGHTA and CDR2 FQGNSA. This CDR3 has 13 residues. Here the CDR3 reads CASKGQMNTEAFF. CDR3 nucleotide sequence: TGTGCCAGCAAGGGACAGATGAACACTGAAGCTTTCTTT. The entire variable domain, with the rest obtained from reference TRBV7-2 and TRBJ1-1, is as follows: GAGVSQSPSNKVTEKGKDVELRCDPISGHTALYWYRQSLGQGLEFLIYFQGNSAPDKSGLPSDRFSAERTGGSVSTLTIQRTQQEDSAVYLCASKGQMNTEAFFGQGTRLTVV.

This clonotype was seen many times. The chain uses TRBV7-2 and TRBJ2-1, with D possibly being TRBD2 (5 bases). V was trimmed by 4 bases and J by 7 bases, leaving 14 bases between them. Germline lookup yields CDR1 SGHTA and CDR2 FQGNSA. The CDR3 extends over 14 amino acids. The CDR3, as DNA: TGTGCCAGCAGCTCACCCACTCCGGGAAATGAGCAGTTCTTC. Translating it yields CASSSPTPGNEQFF.

This clonotype was recorded many times. CDR3 loop: CASSEAADTQYF. DNA for the CDR3: TGTGCCAGCAGTGAAGCAGCAGATACGCAGTATTTT. V and J are TRBV6-1 and TRBJ2-3; D remains ambiguous. The CDR3 totals 12 residues. CDR1 MNHNS and CDR2 SASEGT come from the germline V gene. V shed 0 bases and J shed 4 bases, with 2 bases lying between them.

The chain couples TRBV6-2 or TRBV6-3 to TRBJ2-1; 11 positions match TRBD2. Trimming at V came to 5 bases and at J to 8 bases, leaving 8 bases not matched to a gene. Germline V gene lookup returns CDR1 MNHEY and CDR2 SVGEGT. The CDR3 consists of 15 residues. The CDR3 DNA reads TGTGCCAGCAGTCACCCGGGACTAGCGGTTTATGAGCAGTTCTTC. Translated: CASSHPGLAVYEQFF.

This clonotype was counted ten times or more. The CDR3 loop is CASSLRAASGTDTQYF. CDR3 sequence (DNA): TGTGCCAGCAGCCTCAGGGCGGCTAGCGGCACAGATACGCAGTATTTT. The genes are TRBV7-2 and TRBJ2-3; possible D gene TRBD2, 6 bases. V lost 5 bases and J 1 base, leaving 16 bases between the germline ends. This CDR3 has 16 amino acids. The germline gives CDR1 SGHTA, CDR2 FQGNSA.

The chain uses TRBV5-6 and TRBJ2-7; 16 positions match TRBD2. Germline V gene data show CDR1 as SGHDT and CDR2 as YYEEEE. The CDR3 totals 18 residues. With V trimmed by 2 bases and J by 3 bases, 8 bases remained unmatched. The CDR3: CASSFAGTSGRGHYEQYF. CDR3 DNA: TGTGCCAGCAGCTTCGCTGGGACTAGCGGGAGGGGGCACTACGAGCAGTACTTC.

This clonotype was seen at least ten times. The rearrangement links TRBV20-1 to TRBJ2-3; 15 bases match TRBD2. From germline, CDR1 is DFQATT and CDR2 SNEGSKA (reference sequence). Trimming at V came to 4 bases and at J to 4 bases, leaving 6 bases not matched to a gene. The CDR3 runs to 16 residues. Here the CDR3 DNA reads TGCAGTGCTAAAGGGACTAGCGGGAGGAGTCCAGATACGCAGTATTTT. This gives the protein CSAKGTSGRSPDTQYF.

This clonotype was picked up a small number of times. J is TRBJ2-5 and V is TRBV6-2 or TRBV6-3, with 7 bases lining up with TRBD2. The CDR3 consists of 13 residues. V lost 9 bases, J lost 3 bases, and 7 bases stayed unmatched. The V gene's germline CDR1 is MNHEY and CDR2 SVGEGT. CDR3 nucleotides: TGTGCCAGTCTACGGCGGGAGAAAGAGACCCAGTACTTC. It codes for CASLRREKETQYF.

The J gene is TRBJ2-1, the V gene TRBV12-3 or TRBV12-4; D remains unclear. The CDR3 loop spans 15 amino acids. The V gene lost 5 bases and the J gene lost 0 bases, with 11 bases spanning the gap. CDR3: CASSTRQSSYNEQFF. The CDR3 region has the DNA TGTGCCAGCAGTACCCGTCAGAGCTCCTACAATGAGCAGTTCTTC.

The chain recombines TRBV6-1 with TRBJ2-1, with D unresolved. Trimming removed 2 bases from V and 9 bases from J, with 11 bases in between. Germline lookup yields CDR1 MNHNS and CDR2 SASEGT. The CDR3 is made up of 13 amino acids. The CDR3 spells CASSETSASEQFF. In DNA, the CDR3 is TGTGCCAGCAGTGAAACGTCGGCAAGTGAGCAGTTCTTC.

This clonotype was detected many times. The rearrangement joins TRBV20-1 to TRBJ1-4, with 9 bases identical to TRBD1. V was clipped by 1 base and J by 8 bases; unmatched bases: 8. In germline, CDR1 is DFQATT, CDR2 SNEGSKA (reference sequence). The CDR3 loop spans 15 amino acids. Here the CDR3 reads CSARVSGTGTEKLFF. CDR3 in DNA: TGCAGTGCTAGAGTCTCCGGGACAGGGACCGAAAAACTGTTTTTT.